The rows below give T cell receptor beta chains drawn from one sample of a study of T-cell reconstitution after alpha-beta-depleted transplantation in children. Each CDR3 protein is one row after TCRdb ran MiXCR on the PCR reads. The sample contains about 580,000 distinct CDR3 sequences, roughly 23% of which appear only once. The source material was PBMCs, mostly from graft donor cells, sampled 360 days after TCRalphabeta/CD19-depleted stem cell transplant. The receptors stem from a boy under two years old who had a stem cell transplant for acute myeloid leukemia, so the T cells may come from the graft donor. The CDR3 runs from the conserved cysteine through the conserved F or W. The D gene is left open where the match is weak. Only some rows state a clone size, as once, few, many or a class for expanded clones.

>many|TRBV5-1|TRBJ2-3|TRBD1
CASSLSGGRWDTQYF
TGCGCCAGCAGCCTATCAGGGGGCCGGTGGGATACGCAGTATTTT
>few|TRBV20-1|TRBJ1-6|NA
CSASREGGHLNSPLHF
TGCAGTGCTAGTAGAGAGGGAGGACACTTGAATTCACCCCTCCACTTT
>few|TRBV29-1|TRBJ2-1|TRBD2
CSGTSGGAYEQFF
TGCAGCGGAACTAGCGGGGGGGCCTATGAGCAGTTCTTC
>NA|TRBV24-1|TRBJ2-3|NA
CATSGAYHTDTQYF
TGTGCCACCAGTGGAGCCTATCACACAGATACGCAGTATTTT
>many|TRBV29-1|TRBJ2-2|NA
CSVAGGGTANTGELFF
TGCAGCGTAGCCGGGGGGGGGACAGCGAACACCGGGGAGCTGTTTTTT
>few|TRBV27|TRBJ1-2|TRBD1
CASTPTGGDGYTF
TGTGCCAGCACGCCTACAGGGGGCGATGGCTACACCTTC
>many|TRBV29-1|TRBJ1-1|NA
CSVGFEVGHTEAFF
TGCAGCGTTGGCTTTGAGGTTGGGCACACTGAAGCTTTCTTT
>many|TRBV5-5|TRBJ2-5|TRBD1
CASSLGTAGQETQYF
TGTGCCAGCAGCTTAGGGACAGCAGGACAAGAGACCCAGTACTTC
>few|TRBV12-3/TRBV12-4|TRBJ2-7|TRBD1
CASSFRGPSYEQYF
TGTGCCAGCAGTTTTAGGGGGCCCTCCTACGAGCAGTACTTC
>NA|TRBV1|TRBJ1-5|NA
CTSSPRKTDNEYSNQPQHF
TGCACCAGCAGCCCCAGAAAAACCGATAACGAATATAGCAATCAGCCCCAGCATTTT
>few|TRBV20-1|TRBJ2-3|NA
CSARVGLADTQYF
TGCAGTGCTAGAGTCGGGTTAGCAGATACGCAGTATTTT
>NA|TRBV20-1|TRBJ2-5|NA
CSARDPVGTQYF
TGCAGTGCTAGAGATCCGGTTGGGACCCAGTACTTC
>few|TRBV12-3/TRBV12-4|TRBJ2-1|NA
CASSFRSDEQFF
TGTGCCAGCAGTTTTCGTAGCGATGAGCAGTTCTTC
>many|TRBV12-3/TRBV12-4|TRBJ1-5|NA
CASSLEGEQPQHF
TGTGCCAGCAGTTTAGAGGGGGAGCAGCCCCAGCATTTT
>many|TRBV6-2/TRBV6-3|TRBJ2-1|NA
CASRKRGSTFYNEQFF
TGTGCCAGCAGGAAGAGGGGCTCAACCTTCTACAATGAGCAGTTCTTC
>NA|TRBV6-2/TRBV6-3|TRBJ2-1|TRBD2
CASSTGTSLPISYNEQFF
TGTGCCAGCAGCACCGGGACTAGCCTACCTATCTCCTACAATGAGCAGTTCTTC
>few|TRBV12-3/TRBV12-4|TRBJ1-1|TRBD1
CASSQTGVNTEAFF
TGTGCCAGCAGCCAGACAGGGGTGAACACTGAAGCTTTCTTT
>many|TRBV20-1|TRBJ2-1|NA
CSARAARDYNEQFF
TGCAGTGCTAGAGCTGCGCGGGATTACAATGAGCAGTTCTTC
>few|TRBV6-5|TRBJ2-1|TRBD2
CASSYSNGVTRTRTTEQFF
TGTGCCAGCAGTTACTCGAACGGGGTTACGAGGACTAGAACTACGGAGCAGTTCTTC
>many|TRBV5-6|TRBJ2-1|NA
CASSFSSREEQFF
TGTGCCAGCAGCTTTTCCTCCAGGGAGGAGCAGTTCTTC
>few|TRBV6-1|TRBJ1-2|NA
CASSQQGSSGYTF
TGTGCCAGCAGCCAACAGGGTAGTTCTGGCTACACCTTC
>NA|TRBV20-1|TRBJ2-1|NA
CSAIWGSWVNEQFF
TGCAGTGCTATCTGGGGGTCCTGGGTCAATGAGCAGTTCTTC
>once|TRBV7-2|TRBJ2-3|NA
CASSTRSASSTDTQYF
TGTGCCAGCAGCACACGGTCGGCTTCTAGCACAGATACGCAGTATTTT
>few|TRBV20-1|TRBJ2-1|TRBD2
CSATTLRGAPYNEQFF
TGCAGTGCTACAACCTTGCGGGGGGCCCCCTACAATGAGCAGTTCTTC
>few|TRBV7-2|TRBJ2-1|TRBD2
CASSLGSGAGGANEQFF
TGTGCCAGCAGCTTAGGTTCTGGGGCGGGGGGTGCCAATGAGCAGTTCTTC
>NA|TRBV7-2|TRBJ2-5|TRBD1
CASSLATLGQGILETQYF
TGTGCCAGCAGCTTAGCCACCCTCGGACAGGGGATTTTAGAGACCCAGTACTTC
>NA|TRBV4-1|TRBJ1-5|NA
CASSQFGVRPQPQPQHF
TGCGCCAGCAGCCAATTTGGAGTTCGCCCGCAGCCTCAGCCCCAGCATTTT
>few|TRBV7-2|TRBJ2-2|TRBD2
CASSTGGTGELFF
TGTGCCAGCAGTACGGGGGGCACCGGGGAGCTGTTTTTT
>few|TRBV7-9|TRBJ2-5|TRBD2
CASSPSGGGRRETQYF
TGTGCCAGCAGCCCCAGCGGGGGGGGCCGGAGAGAGACCCAGTACTTC
>many|TRBV7-9|TRBJ2-1|TRBD2
CASRLGTSGGAGNEQFF
TGTGCCAGCAGACTGGGGACTAGCGGGGGGGCCGGTAATGAGCAGTTCTTC
>NA|TRBV6-2/TRBV6-3|TRBJ2-2|NA
CASRREAGELFF
TGTGCCAGCAGGAGGGAAGCCGGGGAGCTGTTTTTT
>many|TRBV11-2|TRBJ2-3|TRBD2
CASSPIPGLATDTQYF
TGTGCCAGCAGCCCTATTCCGGGACTAGCGACAGATACGCAGTATTTT
>few|TRBV4-1|TRBJ2-1|NA
CASSQVRGNEQFF
TGCGCCAGCAGCCAAGTCAGGGGCAATGAGCAGTTCTTC
>many|TRBV12-3/TRBV12-4|TRBJ2-2|TRBD1
CASSPRQGVDTGELFF
TGTGCCAGCAGTCCCCGACAGGGAGTCGACACCGGGGAGCTGTTTTTT
>many|TRBV29-1|TRBJ2-5|NA
CSVVGPSTQYF
TGCAGCGTTGTGGGGCCGTCGACCCAGTACTTC
>few|TRBV6-5|TRBJ2-6|TRBD1
CASSYETGGSGANVLTF
TGTGCCAGCAGTTACGAGACAGGGGGCTCTGGGGCCAACGTCCTGACTTTC
>NA|TRBV28|TRBJ2-6|NA
CASTSPVGRFSGANVLTF
TGTGCCAGCACCTCGCCCGTCGGACGTTTCTCTGGGGCCAACGTCCTGACTTTC
>few|TRBV10-3|TRBJ1-1|TRBD1
CAARQGENTEAFF
TGTGCCGCCAGACAGGGCGAGAACACTGAAGCTTTCTTT
>many|TRBV28|TRBJ2-5|NA
CASRTQGGGQETQYF
TGTGCCAGCAGAACCCAGGGTGGGGGCCAAGAGACCCAGTACTTC
>NA|TRBV7-2|TRBJ2-2|NA
CASSLSVGRPVTGELFF
TGTGCCAGCAGCTTAAGTGTAGGACGCCCTGTCACCGGGGAGCTGTTTTTT
>few|TRBV15|TRBJ1-2|TRBD1
CATSTGTGDGYTF
TGTGCCACCAGCACCGGGACAGGGGATGGCTACACCTTC
>many|TRBV29-1|TRBJ1-5|NA
CSVVDDSNQPQHF
TGCAGCGTTGTAGACGATAGCAATCAGCCCCAGCATTTT
>NA|TRBV12-3/TRBV12-4|TRBJ1-4|NA
CASSLEVYEKLFF
TGTGCCAGCAGTTTAGAGGTGTATGAAAAACTGTTTTTT
>few|TRBV12-3/TRBV12-4|TRBJ2-2|TRBD1
CASRLQRTGPSGELFF
TGTGCCAGCAGGCTCCAAAGGACAGGTCCATCCGGGGAGCTGTTTTTT
>many|TRBV2|TRBJ2-3|TRBD2
CASSVLAGGRSSTDTQYF
TGTGCCAGCAGCGTACTAGCGGGGGGCCGTTCTAGCACAGATACGCAGTATTTT
>NA|TRBV12-3/TRBV12-4|TRBJ1-4|NA
CASSSGTSIQKLFF
TGTGCCAGCAGTTCCGGGACTTCCATCCAAAAACTGTTTTTT